These 20 T cell receptor beta chains came from one sample sequenced in a study of shared clonotypes between healthy human individuals. Terminally differentiated effector memory CD45RA+ cells were excluded from the naive CD8 cells, which were CD45RO-negative and positively selected for CCR7. The table came from immunoSEQ multiplex PCR; TCRdb's copy has only in-frame clones and leaves some out. Among about 2.1 million clones listed, under 95% were seen once. The sequenced sample was naive CD8+ T cells from PBMCs. These receptors originate from a man aged 18-30 years in good health. Some clones in this sample may be carry-over from other donors' samples.

V gene TRBV27 combines with J gene TRBJ2-2; D gene ambiguous. This CDR3 is built from 13 residues. Germline V gene data show CDR1 as MNHEY and CDR2 as SMNVEV (reference sequence). With 6 bases removed from V and 7 bases from J, the gap between germline ends came to 12 bases. CDR3: CASRLPPGGELFF. Here the CDR3 DNA reads TGTGCCAGCAGGCTCCCCCCTGGCGGGGAGCTGTTTTTT.

The rearrangement uses TRBV7-3 and TRBJ2-3, with TRBD2 matching over 10 bases. J was trimmed by 1 base and V by 4 bases; bases with no gene match: 5. CDR3 length equals 16 residues. Germline CDR1 is SGHTA and CDR2 is FQGTGA. CDR3 loop: CASSSPLAGGTDTQYF. The CDR3 nucleotides read TGTGCCAGCAGCTCCCCCCTAGCGGGGGGCACAGATACGCAGTATTTT.

This CDR3 is CASSQRGQLNTEAFF. CDR3 bases: TGCGCCAGCAGCCAACGGGGACAGCTGAACACTGAAGCTTTCTTT. V is TRBV4-1 and J is TRBJ1-1, with TRBD1 matching over 7 bases. The CDR3 has 15 residues. Trimming took 2 bases from V and 0 from J; bases not matched to a gene: 3. Germline CDR1 MGHRA, CDR2 YSYEKL.

V and J are TRBV12-5 and TRBJ1-1; perhaps TRBD1 as D (6 bases). The CDR3 consists of 13 residues. Germline CDR1 LGHNT, CDR2 FRNRAP. V lost 3 bases, J lost 6 bases, and 11 bases lay in between. The CDR3 loop is CASGFGRGAEAFF. In DNA form, the CDR3 reads TGTGCTAGTGGTTTTGGCAGGGGTGCTGAAGCTTTCTTT.

The chain links TRBV4-1 to TRBJ2-1; 8 positions match TRBD2. From germline, CDR1 is MGHRA and CDR2 YSYEKL. CDR3 length equals 16 residues. The J segment lost 7 bases and the V segment lost 2 bases, leaving 10 bases of the junction unmatched. This CDR3 is CASSQKAGALSNEQFF. The CDR3 nucleotides read TGCGCCAGCAGCCAAAAAGCGGGAGCCTTGTCGAATGAGCAGTTCTTC.

The rearrangement uses TRBV9 and TRBJ2-1, with D uncertain. This CDR3 has 17 amino acids. The germline gives CDR1 SGDLS, CDR2 YYNGEE. The V gene lost 0 bases and the J gene lost 0 bases, with 13 bases spanning the gap. The CDR3 spells CASSVASRTTSYNEQFF. DNA for the CDR3: TGTGCCAGCAGCGTAGCGTCACGGACGACCTCCTACAATGAGCAGTTCTTC.

Concerning this clone: This sample includes further DNA sequences coding for the same CDR3. V gene TRBV11-2 combines with J gene TRBJ2-7, with D hard to call. Germline V gene lookup returns CDR1 SGHAT and CDR2 FQNNGV. The CDR3 runs 13 residues. V lost 2 bases and J 1 base, leaving 6 bases between the germline ends. CDR3 region: CASSLSGSYEQYF. The CDR3 DNA sequence: TGTGCCAGCAGCTTAAGTGGTTCCTACGAGCAGTACTTC.

This clone was seen only once. The V and J genes are TRBV2 and TRBJ1-1; D uncertain. The CDR3 runs to 12 residues. V lost 11 bases and J lost 5, with 15 bases in between. The V gene's germline CDR1 is SNHLY and CDR2 FYNNEI. The CDR3 here is CALEGRETEAFF. CDR3 in DNA: TGTGCCCTTGAGGGTAGAGAAACTGAAGCTTTCTTT.

The chain has TRBV27 and TRBJ1-1, with 9 nucleotides matching TRBD1. CDR1 and CDR2 from the germline V gene are MNHEY and SMNVEV (reference sequence). This CDR3 is built from 13 residues. The ends lost 3 bases at V and 8 bases at J; junction bases unmatched: 4. Here the CDR3 reads CASSLNRGQEAFF. In DNA, the CDR3 is TGTGCCAGCAGTTTGAACAGGGGGCAAGAAGCTTTCTTT.

This chain uses TRBV19 with TRBJ1-4; D possibly corresponds to TRBD1 (5 bases). This CDR3 has 18 residues. V gave up 5 bases and J gave up 7 bases, with 26 bases separating them. Germline CDR1 reads LNHDA; CDR2 reads SQIVND (reference sequence). CDR3 amino acids: CASSPLLGPAWGGEKLFF. CDR3 coding DNA: TGTGCCAGTAGTCCTCTTCTGGGGCCGGCCTGGGGTGGTGAAAAACTGTTTTTT.

The rearrangement links TRBV4-2 to TRBJ2-2; D gene ambiguous. This CDR3 contains 13 residues. From germline, CDR1 is LGHNA and CDR2 YNFKEQ. Trimming took 4 bases from V and 7 from J, leaving 10 bases between them. Written as DNA, the CDR3 is TGTGCCAGCAGCCCCCCTGGGATCGGGGAGCTGTTTTTT. Translation: CASSPPGIGELFF.

The chain joins TRBV4-2 to TRBJ2-1; 13 bases fit TRBD2. Germline V gene data show CDR1 as LGHNA and CDR2 as YNFKEQ. The CDR3 runs to 15 residues. V was pared by 0 bases and J by 11 bases, with 4 bases of the junction left unmatched. This chain's CDR3 is CASSQDGLAGVQQFF. CDR3 in DNA: TGTGCCAGCAGCCAAGATGGACTAGCGGGAGTCCAGCAGTTCTTC.

The chain joins TRBV4-1 to TRBJ2-1, with D uncertain. V lost 0 bases and J lost 5, with 14 bases in between. The CDR3 covers 16 residues. The germline gives CDR1 MGHRA, CDR2 YSYEKL. As DNA, the CDR3 is TGCGCCAGCAGCCAAGATCGAACGGGCACTAACAATGAGCAGTTCTTC. Translated, it gives CASSQDRTGTNNEQFF.

This clone was observed a single time. This chain links TRBV19 with TRBJ2-3, with 14 bases identical to TRBD2. Trimming took 4 bases from V and 5 from J; bases not matched to a gene: 8. CDR1 is LNHDA, CDR2 SQIVND, per germline (reference sequence). CDR3 length: 17 residues. CDR3 coding DNA: TGTGCCAGTAGTACAATCCACGGGACTAGCGGGAGAGATACGCAGTATTTT. Encoded protein: CASSTIHGTSGRDTQYF.

In regard to this clone: This sample includes further DNA sequences coding for the same CDR3. The V and J genes are TRBV29-1 and TRBJ2-1; unclear D gene. There are 10 residues in the CDR3. V lost 0 bases to trimming and J lost 6 bases, with 0 bases between them. From germline, CDR1 is SQVTM and CDR2 ANQGSEA. The CDR3 bases are TGCAGCGTTGAAGACAATGAGCAGTTCTTC. It translates to CSVEDNEQFF.

The rearrangement uses TRBV10-3 and TRBJ2-1; TRBD2 matches at 13 bases. Germline CDR1 and CDR2: ENHRY and SYGVKD. The CDR3 runs 18 residues. J gave up 5 bases and V 10 bases, and 17 bases lay outside the gene matches. CDR3 sequence (DNA): TGTGCCAGCGCCGGGACTAGCGGGGCCGACCCCCCCAACAATGAGCAGTTCTTC. Protein: CASAGTSGADPPNNEQFF.

This clone was seen once. V usage is TRBV6-5 and J usage is TRBJ1-2, with D uncertain. Looked up from germline, CDR1 is MNHEY and CDR2 is SVGAGI. The CDR3 has 13 residues. Trimming removed 3 bases from V and 2 bases from J, with 7 bases in between. The CDR3 nucleotides read TGTGCCAGCAGTTATAACAGCAACTATGGCTACACCTTC. It yields the protein CASSYNSNYGYTF.

As to this clone: The identical CDR3 is also encoded by other nucleotide sequences in the sample. V usage is TRBV19 and J usage is TRBJ1-5; the D gene is possibly TRBD1 (6 bases). V lost 3 bases and J lost 7, with 10 bases in between. There are 13 residues in the CDR3. The V gene's germline CDR1 is LNHDA and CDR2 SQIVND (reference sequence). CDR3 residues: CASSIGGGQPQHF. CDR3 DNA: TGTGCCAGTAGTATCGGAGGGGGACAGCCCCAGCATTTT.

The rearrangement uses TRBV6-4 and TRBJ2-1; 11 positions agree with TRBD2. The CDR3 sequence is 17 residues long. The germline V gene has CDR1 MRHNA and CDR2 SNTAGT. With V trimmed by 5 bases and J by 2 bases, 8 bases remained unmatched. In nucleotides, the CDR3 is TGTGCCAGCAGTCTCGGGCCGGGACTAGCGGCCTACAATGAGCAGTTCTTC. This translates into CASSLGPGLAAYNEQFF.

The chain joins TRBV5-5 to TRBJ2-7; D not certain. The germline V and J ends were trimmed by 4 bases and 3 bases, with 14 bases remaining between them. The V gene's germline CDR1 is SGHKS and CDR2 YYEKEE (reference sequence). This CDR3 contains 14 residues. The CDR3 DNA sequence: TGTGCCAGCAGCCCCCAGGTAGCTTTCTACGAGCAGTACTTC. It encodes CASSPQVAFYEQYF.